Each of the 5 T cell receptor beta chains below was sequenced from the same sample in a study of T cells after yellow fever vaccination. A single record per CDR3 protein comes from TCRdb applying MiXCR to the 5' RACE reads. The sample records about 230,000 distinct CDR3 sequences, 6% to 8% being singletons. The material sequenced was CD4+ T cells sorted from PBMCs, taken on the day of the yellow fever booster vaccination. These receptors were obtained from a man younger than 40 who received the YFV17D yellow fever vaccine.

V gene TRBV15 combines with J gene TRBJ2-7; 8 nucleotides line up with TRBD2. The CDR3 totals 15 residues. Germline V gene sequence: CDR1 LNHNV, CDR2 YYDKDF (reference sequence). V lost 0 bases, J lost 6 bases, and 7 bases stayed unmatched. This CDR3 is CATSREGAGVAEQYF. CDR3 DNA sequence: TGTGCCACCAGCAGAGAGGGAGCGGGAGTGGCCGAGCAGTACTTC.

This clonotype was counted ten times or more. This chain uses TRBV20-1 with TRBJ2-5; the D gene is possibly TRBD2 (5 bases). The germline V gene encodes CDR1 DFQATT and CDR2 SNEGSKA (reference sequence). V lost 0 bases and J lost 5, with 10 bases in between. This CDR3 region has 13 residues. CDR3 amino acids: CSARDEGGETQYF. In DNA form, the CDR3 reads TGCAGTGCTAGAGATGAGGGTGGGGAGACCCAGTACTTC.

This clonotype has ten or more counts. The V and J genes are TRBV2 and TRBJ1-1; D gene ambiguous. The germline gives CDR1 SNHLY, CDR2 FYNNEI. Trimming removed 3 bases at V and 6 bases at J, with 14 bases between. The CDR3 totals 14 residues. CDR3 protein: CASSDFPTRPEAFF. DNA of the CDR3: TGTGCCAGCAGTGATTTTCCGACAAGGCCTGAAGCTTTCTTT. The whole variable domain, remainder taken from reference TRBV2 and TRBJ1-1, is EPEVTQTPSHQVTQMGQEVILRCVPISNHLYFYWYRQILGQKVEFLVSFYNNEISEKSEIFDDQFSVERPDGSNFTLKIRSTKLEDSAMYFCASSDFPTRPEAFFGQGTRLTVV.

In this sample, this clonotype turned up many times. The V gene is TRBV5-5, the J gene TRBJ2-7; D gene unclear. Per the germline V gene, CDR1 is SGHKS and CDR2 is YYEKEE (reference sequence). The V and J ends lost 4 bases and 0 bases respectively, with 8 bases between them. This CDR3 has 13 amino acids. CDR3 loop: CASSPLSSYEQYF. DNA of the CDR3: TGTGCCAGCAGCCCCCTAAGCTCCTACGAGCAGTACTTC.

The rearrangement links TRBV7-2 to TRBJ1-6, with D possibly TRBD1 on 5 matching bases. In germline, CDR1 is SGHTA, CDR2 FQGNSA. The CDR3 is 14 residues long. V dropped 5 bases and J dropped 10 bases, with 15 bases sitting between them. The chain's CDR3 is CASSPWQGQSPLHF. CDR3 in DNA: TGTGCCAGCAGCCCCTGGCAGGGTCAGTCACCCCTCCACTTT.